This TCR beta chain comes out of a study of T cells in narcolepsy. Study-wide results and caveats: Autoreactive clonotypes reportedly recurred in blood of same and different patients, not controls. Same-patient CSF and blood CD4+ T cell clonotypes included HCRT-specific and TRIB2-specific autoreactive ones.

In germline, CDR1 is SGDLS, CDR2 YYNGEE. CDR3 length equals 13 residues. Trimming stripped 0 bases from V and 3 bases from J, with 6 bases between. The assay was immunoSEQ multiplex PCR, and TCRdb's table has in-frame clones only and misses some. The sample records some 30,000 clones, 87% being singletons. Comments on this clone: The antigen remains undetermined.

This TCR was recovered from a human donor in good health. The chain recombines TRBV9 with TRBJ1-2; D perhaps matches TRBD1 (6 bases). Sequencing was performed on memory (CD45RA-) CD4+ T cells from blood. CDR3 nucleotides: TGTGCCAGCAGCGTAGGGGGGCACTATGGCTACACCTTC. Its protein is CASSVGGHYGYTF.